This T cell receptor (beta chain) was found in a study of vaccination effects on CD4 cells after COVID-19. In the study overall: Either the mRNA-1273 or the BNT162b2 vaccine was given to participants as two doses.

There are 16 residues in the CDR3. The germline V gene encodes CDR1 KGHSH and CDR2 LQKENI. V shed 2 bases, J shed 5 bases, and the junction held 9 bases outside the gene matches. About this clone itself: Its antigen is unknown.

TCRdb's table, derived via immunoSEQ multiplex PCR, lists solely in-frame clones and lacks some. Of roughly 53,000 clones in the sample, 60% to 80% were seen once. Sequencing in the ViraFEST assay came after antigen-specific CD4+ T cells had been expanded with viral peptide pools, which were used to stimulate PBMC. The culture ran for 10 days before CD4+ T cells were isolated. Among the vaccine recipients, none had a prior SARS-CoV-2 infection, and nucleocapsid antibodies were negative. IL-2 at about 10 IU/ml and peptides at around 9.1 ug/ml were added to cultured PBMC, around 2 million per well. Study-wide points: Clonal contraction was marked in infection- and vaccine-induced clones late after vaccination.

The starting material was CD4+ T cells from PBMCs cultured with HCoV-OC43 spike peptides, obtained before COVID-19 vaccination. Subset indicated: HCoV-OC43 spike overlapping peptide pool stimulation. This sequence was found in a human donor who received a COVID-19 vaccine. This chain joins TRBV18 and TRBJ1-1; 9 nucleotides line up with TRBD1. CDR3 DNA: TGTGCCAGCTCACCAGGAGGGACAGGGTTGGGAACTGAAGCTTTCTTT. Its translation is CASSPGGTGLGTEAFF.